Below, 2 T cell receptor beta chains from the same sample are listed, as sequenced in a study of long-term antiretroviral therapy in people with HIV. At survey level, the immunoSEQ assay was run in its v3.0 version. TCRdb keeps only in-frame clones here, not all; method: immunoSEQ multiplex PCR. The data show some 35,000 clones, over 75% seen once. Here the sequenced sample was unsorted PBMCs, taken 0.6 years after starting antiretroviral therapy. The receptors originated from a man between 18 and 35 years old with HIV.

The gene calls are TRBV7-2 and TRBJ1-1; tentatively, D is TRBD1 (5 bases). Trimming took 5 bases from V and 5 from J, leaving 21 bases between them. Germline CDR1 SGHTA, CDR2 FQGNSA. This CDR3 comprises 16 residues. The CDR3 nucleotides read TGTGCCAGCAGCCCTACGCGCGGGACCCTGAGGACTGAAGCTTTCTTT. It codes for CASSPTRGTLRTEAFF.

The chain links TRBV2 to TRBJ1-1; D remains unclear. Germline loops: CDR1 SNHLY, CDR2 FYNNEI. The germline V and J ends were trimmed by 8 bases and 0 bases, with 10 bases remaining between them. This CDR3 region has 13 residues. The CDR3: CASWKGVNTEAFF. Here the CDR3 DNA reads TGTGCCAGCTGGAAGGGCGTGAACACTGAAGCTTTCTTT.